The TCR beta chain under discussion was sequenced for a study of blood T cells in healthy people across ages. The CDR3 extends over 12 amino acids. Germline CDR1 reads SNHLY; CDR2 reads FYNNEI. Deletions cut 7 bases from V and 4 bases from J, with 8 bases between. With regard to this clonotype: No antigen is known for it.

Study-level points and caveats: Aged donors had fewer naive CD4+ cells and lower diversity than long-lived donors.

Using a J-beta primer mix together with a sample-barcoded 5' primer, a second PCR was run for roughly 6 to 12 cycles. A single record per CDR3 protein comes from TCRdb applying MiXCR to the 5' RACE reads. This sample has about 1.5 million distinct CDR3 sequences, with about 40% found just once. The chain joins TRBV2 to TRBJ1-5; D is ambiguous. This clonotype was sampled from a woman between 18 and 30 years old in good health. The sequencing input was blood. CDR3 sequence reads: CASTKGNQPQHF. Here the CDR3 DNA reads TGTGCCAGCACCAAGGGTAATCAGCCCCAGCATTTT.